These 5 T cell receptor beta chains share one sample of origin, sequenced in a study of beta chain features in type 1 diabetes. As every portion of the isolated RNA was reverse transcribed, the sequencing read expressed TCRB transcripts. This table comes from immunoSEQ multiplex PCR, and its TCRdb copy is limited to in-frame clones, with some not included. The sample carries under 450,000 clones, roughly 13% recorded once. Sequenced input: naive CD4+ T cells from blood. All receptors derive from a man aged 25 to 45 in good health.

The chain is built from TRBV11-3 and TRBJ2-6, with no clear D. The germline V and J ends were trimmed by 0 bases and 4 bases, with 10 bases remaining between them. Germline CDR1 SGHNT, CDR2 YENEEA. This CDR3 has 16 amino acids. CDR3 residues: CASSLDHGSGANVLTF. The CDR3, as DNA: TGTGCCAGCAGCTTAGATCACGGGTCCGGGGCCAACGTCCTGACTTTC.

This clone was picked up many times. At one boundary the junction diverges from the germline segment, which might be a read error. The CDR3 region has the DNA TGTGCCAGCAGCGTAGGCGTGGAGACCCAGTACTTC. It is translated as CASSVGVETQYF. The chain carries TRBV13 and TRBJ2-5; no firm D call. Per germline, CDR1 PRHDT and CDR2 FYEKMQ (reference sequence). This CDR3 has 12 amino acids. The full variable domain, with the rest looked up from reference TRBV13 and TRBJ2-5, is AAGVIQSPRHLIKEKRETATLKCYPIPRHDTVYWYQQGPGQDPQFLISFYEKMQSDKGSIPDRFSAQQFSDYHSELNMSSLELGDSALYFCASSVGVETQYFGPGTRLLVL.

V is TRBV7-2 and J is TRBJ1-2; 8 nucleotides align to TRBD1. V lost 5 bases, J lost 5 bases, and 10 bases stayed unmatched. Germline lookup yields CDR1 SGHTA and CDR2 FQGNSA. The length of the CDR3 is 15 residues. This CDR3 reads CASSRRGQDPYGYTF. CDR3 coding DNA: TGTGCCAGCAGCCGCCGGGGACAGGACCCTTATGGCTACACCTTC.

There are a few counts of this clone. J is TRBJ2-1 and V is TRBV19; the D is unclear. Trimming removed 4 bases at V and 1 base at J, with 5 bases between. CDR1 LNHDA and CDR2 SQIVND come from the germline V gene (reference sequence). CDR3 length equals 13 residues. CDR3 in amino acids: CASSKGSYNEQFF. CDR3 bases: TGTGCCAGTAGTAAGGGTTCCTACAATGAGCAGTTCTTC.

The chain has TRBV7-8 and TRBJ2-7, with D possibly TRBD2 on 5 matching bases. V was trimmed by 4 bases and J by 3 bases, leaving 13 bases between them. The CDR3 is made up of 14 amino acids. Germline V gives CDR1 SGHVS, CDR2 FQNEAQ. Written as DNA, the CDR3 is TGTGCCAGCAGCTCCCATCTGGACTTCTACGAGCAGTACGTC. The encoded protein is CASSSHLDFYEQYV.